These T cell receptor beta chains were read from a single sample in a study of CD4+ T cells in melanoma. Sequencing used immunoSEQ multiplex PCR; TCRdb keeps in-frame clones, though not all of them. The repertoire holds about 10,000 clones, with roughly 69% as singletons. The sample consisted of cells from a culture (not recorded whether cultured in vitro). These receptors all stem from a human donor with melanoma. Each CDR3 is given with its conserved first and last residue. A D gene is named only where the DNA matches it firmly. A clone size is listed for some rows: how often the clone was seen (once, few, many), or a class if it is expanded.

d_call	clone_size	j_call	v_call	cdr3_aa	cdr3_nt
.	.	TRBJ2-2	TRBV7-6	CASKDPESTGELFF	TGTGCCAGCAAGGACCCGGAATCCACCGGGGAGCTGTTTTTT
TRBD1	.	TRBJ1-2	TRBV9	CASSVGWGQGTYGYTF	TGTGCCAGCAGCGTAGGCTGGGGACAGGGGACCTATGGCTACACCTTC
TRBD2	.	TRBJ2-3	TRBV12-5	CASGPAKAGGDGTRMDTQYF	TGTGCTAGTGGTCCCGCCAAAGCGGGGGGTGACGGTACAAGGATGGATACGCAGTATTTT
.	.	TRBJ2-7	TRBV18	CASSPKGKTVLYEQYF	TGTGCCAGCTCACCAAAAGGAAAGACAGTCCTCTACGAGCAGTACTTC
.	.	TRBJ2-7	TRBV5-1	CASSFDTRTEQYF	TGCGCCAGCAGCTTCGACACCAGAACCGAGCAGTACTTC
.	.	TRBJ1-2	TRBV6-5	CASMRHLVYTF	TGTGCCAGCATGCGACACCTGGTTTACACCTTC
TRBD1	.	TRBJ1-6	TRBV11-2	CASSWGQGLDSPLHF	TGTGCCAGCAGCTGGGGACAGGGTCTAGATTCACCCCTCCACTTT
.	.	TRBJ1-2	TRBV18	CASSPETGGHGYTF	TGTGCCAGCTCACCCGAGACGGGGGGCCATGGCTACACCTTC
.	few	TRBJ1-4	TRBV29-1	CSVEGSTNEKLFF	TGCAGCGTTGAGGGTTCCACTAATGAAAAACTGTTTTTT
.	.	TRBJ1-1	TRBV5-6	CASSPAGVGTEAFF	TGTGCCAGCAGCCCGGCGGGGGTCGGAACTGAAGCTTTCTTT
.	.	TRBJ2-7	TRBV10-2	CASSVLEGEQYF	TGCGCCAGCAGTGTACTAGAGGGCGAGCAGTACTTC
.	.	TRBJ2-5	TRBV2	CASRREEETQYF	TGTGCCAGCAGGAGGGAGGAAGAGACCCAGTACTTC
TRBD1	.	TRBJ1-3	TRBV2	CASRTGVFSGNTIYF	TGTGCCAGCAGGACAGGGGTCTTCTCTGGAAACACCATATATTTT
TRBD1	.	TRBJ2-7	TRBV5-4	CASSLDRGNSYEQYF	TGTGCCAGCAGCTTGGACAGGGGGAATTCCTACGAGCAGTACTTC